Following are 30 T cell receptor beta chains from one sample sequenced in a study of cytomegalovirus exposure and HLA in healthy donors. TCRdb's copy holds only in-frame clones and misses some; the assay was immunoSEQ multiplex PCR. The sample carries over 200,000 clones, around 90% recorded once. The sample consisted of PBMCs. The receptors originated from a woman under 30 in good health and CMV-seronegative.

This chain joins TRBV5-6 and TRBJ2-5, with 7 bases identical to TRBD2. Germline V gene data show CDR1 as SGHDT and CDR2 as YYEEEE. This CDR3 spans 17 amino acids. Trimming at V came to 0 bases and at J to 5 bases, leaving 13 bases not matched to a gene. CDR3: CASSLAAGEVPGETQYF. CDR3 bases: TGTGCCAGCAGCTTGGCCGCGGGAGAGGTCCCCGGGGAGACCCAGTACTTC.

The chain has TRBV30 and TRBJ2-7; 7 nucleotides match TRBD2. CDR1 is GTSNPN, CDR2 SVGIG, per germline (reference sequence). This CDR3 has 14 amino acids. Trimming cost V 2 bases and J 1 base; bases outside gene matches: 5. The CDR3 nucleotides are TGTGCCTGGAGTCGGGGGGAGTGGTCCTACGAGCAGTACTTC. Translation: CAWSRGEWSYEQYF.

This clone was detected only once. The junction departs from germline at one end; a sequencing error may be responsible. This chain links TRBV6-1 with TRBJ1-4; 8 bases align to TRBD1. Germline lookup yields CDR1 MNHNS and CDR2 SASEGT. CDR3 length: 12 residues. The CDR3 DNA follows: TGTGCCTACGACAGGGGTAATGGAAAACTGTTTTTT. It translates to CAYDRGNGKLFF.

The gene calls are TRBV11-2 and TRBJ1-1; D ambiguous. Germline V gene lookup returns CDR1 SGHAT and CDR2 FQNNGV. Between the trimmed V and J ends, which lost 2 bases and 3 bases, there was a span of 13 bases. The CDR3 is 15 residues long. CDR3 in amino acids: CASSLSPTDYTEAFF. For the CDR3, the DNA is TGTGCCAGCAGCTTATCCCCAACCGACTACACTGAAGCTTTCTTT.

The V and J genes are TRBV5-6 and TRBJ1-2, with 8 bases fitting TRBD1. V was clipped by 4 bases and J by 4 bases; unmatched bases: 6. Germline CDR1 SGHDT, CDR2 YYEEEE. CDR3 length: 14 amino acids. CDR3 protein: CASSRTGPSYGYTF. The CDR3 DNA reads TGTGCCAGCAGCCGGACAGGGCCAAGCTATGGCTACACCTTC. Using reference TRBV5-6 and TRBJ1-2 for the parts outside the CDR3, the full variable domain is DAGVTQSPTHLIKTRGQQVTLRCSPKSGHDTVSWYQQALGQGPQFIFQYYEEEERQRGNFPDRFSGHQFPNYSSELNVNALLLGDSALYLCASSRTGPSYGYTFGSGTRLTVV.

This CDR3 is CASSLGAYGGQPQHF. DNA for the CDR3: TGTGCCAGCAGTCTTGGAGCCTACGGAGGTCAGCCCCAGCATTTT. The chain combines TRBV2 with TRBJ1-5; D is ambiguous. Per germline, CDR1 SNHLY and CDR2 FYNNEI. CDR3 length equals 15 residues. Trimming stripped 5 bases from V and 6 bases from J, with 17 bases between.

The V and J genes are TRBV5-4 and TRBJ2-1; D might be TRBD1 (5 bases). Germline V gene sequence: CDR1 SGHNT, CDR2 YYREEE (reference sequence). This CDR3 spans 14 amino acids. Deletions cut 0 bases from V and 8 bases from J, with 12 bases between. Here the CDR3 DNA reads TGTGCCAGCAGCTTGGCCCCAGGGTCGGATGAGCAGTTCTTC. As protein: CASSLAPGSDEQFF.

The CDR3 protein is CASSVAGNEQYF. The CDR3 DNA follows: TGTGCCAGCTCGGTGGCGGGGAACGAGCAGTACTTC. The V and J genes are TRBV18 and TRBJ2-7, with D maybe TRBD2 (6 bases). In germline, CDR1 is KGHSH, CDR2 LQKENI. The V gene lost 6 bases and the J gene lost 5 bases, with 11 bases spanning the gap. This CDR3 has 12 amino acids. Supplemented by reference TRBV18 and TRBJ2-7, the full variable domain reads NAGVMQNPRHLVRRRGQEARLRCSPMKGHSHVYWYRQLPEEGLKFMVYLQKENIIDESGMPKERFSAEFPKEGPSILRIQQVVRGDSAAYFCASSVAGNEQYFGPGTRLTVT.

The chain recombines TRBV11-1 with TRBJ2-3, with D hard to call. V gave up 2 bases and J gave up 3 bases, with 12 bases separating them. The CDR3 covers 15 residues. Germline V gene data show CDR1 as SGHAT and CDR2 as FQDESV (reference sequence). The CDR3 DNA is TGTGCCAGCAGCTTAATCAGGTCAGAGACAGATACGCAGTATTTT. Encoded protein: CASSLIRSETDTQYF.

This clone was seen at least ten times. The genes are TRBV27 and TRBJ2-5, with a possible D match to TRBD1 (6 bases). V gave up 5 bases and J gave up 7 bases, with 11 bases separating them. The germline V gene has CDR1 MNHEY and CDR2 SMNVEV (reference sequence). The CDR3 runs 12 residues. This CDR3 is CASSSPTGTQYF. The CDR3 DNA is TGTGCCAGCAGTAGCCCGACAGGGACCCAGTACTTC.

The rearrangement joins TRBV2 to TRBJ1-5; 8 bases line up with TRBD1. The CDR3 runs to 15 residues. Trimming at V came to 2 bases and at J to 7 bases, leaving 7 bases not matched to a gene. Germline CDR1 reads SNHLY; CDR2 reads FYNNEI. For the CDR3, the DNA is TGTGCCAGCAGTGAAAGGACAGGGATATGGCAGCCCCAGCATTTT. It encodes CASSERTGIWQPQHF.

This sequence joins TRBV15 and TRBJ2-7, with 8 bases aligning to TRBD2. V dropped 3 bases and J dropped 0; count of bases not matched to a gene: 19. Germline V lookup: CDR1 LNHNV, CDR2 YYDKDF (reference sequence). The CDR3 has 20 residues. The DNA of the CDR3 is TGTGCCACCAGCAGGTCCAGGGGCCTAGCGGGCTCGGTCCTCTCCTACGAGCAGTACTTC. Amino acid sequence: CATSRSRGLAGSVLSYEQYF. The whole variable domain, filled in from reference TRBV15 and TRBJ2-7, reads DAMVIQNPRYQVTQFGKPVTLSCSQTLNHNVMYWYQQKSSQAPKLLFHYYDKDFNNEADTPDNFQSRRPNTSFCFLDIRSPGLGDTAMYLCATSRSRGLAGSVLSYEQYFGPGTRLTVT.

The rearrangement joins TRBV5-4 to TRBJ2-5, with D tentatively TRBD1 (6 bases). Germline loops: CDR1 SGHNT, CDR2 YYREEE (reference sequence). The ends were cut back, 4 bases at V and 4 bases at J, with 20 bases in the middle. The CDR3 covers 16 residues. CDR3: CASSRWGRGVGETQYF. The CDR3 DNA reads TGTGCCAGCAGCCGGTGGGGGCGCGGAGTAGGAGAGACCCAGTACTTC.

Here the CDR3 reads CAWSVGQGTQYF. CDR3 coding DNA: TGTGCCTGGAGTGTTGGGCAGGGGACCCAGTACTTC. V usage is TRBV30 and J usage is TRBJ2-5; D might be TRBD1 (5 bases). V was cut by 0 bases and J by 7 bases, with 9 bases left in between. CDR1 is GTSNPN, CDR2 SVGIG, per germline (reference sequence). The CDR3 is 12 amino acids.

This chain links TRBV11-3 with TRBJ1-2; D is unresolved. The CDR3 has 15 amino acids. Looked up from germline, CDR1 is SGHNT and CDR2 is YENEEA. V was trimmed by 3 bases and J by 0 bases, leaving 11 bases between them. CDR3: CASSLKTSTNYGYTF. Written as DNA, the CDR3 is TGTGCCAGCAGCTTGAAGACAAGCACTAACTATGGCTACACCTTC.

The chain has TRBV11-2 and TRBJ2-7; 8 bases align to TRBD1. Per the germline V gene, CDR1 is SGHAT and CDR2 is FQNNGV. V shed 5 bases, J shed 2 bases, and the junction held 5 bases outside the gene matches. The CDR3 is 14 residues long. CDR3 protein: CASSAAGGPYEQYF. DNA for the CDR3: TGTGCCAGCAGCGCGGCAGGGGGCCCCTACGAGCAGTACTTC.

This rearrangement joins TRBV28 to TRBJ1-2; 8 nucleotides align to TRBD1. The junction had 14 bases not matched to a gene; V was cut back by 3 bases and J by 5 bases. This CDR3 region has 17 residues. Germline CDR1 MDHEN, CDR2 SYDVKM. CDR3 DNA sequence: TGTGCCAGCAGTTTCGACCAGGGGGCGTTTGATTTGTATGGCTACACCTTC. It codes for CASSFDQGAFDLYGYTF.

The chain recombines TRBV4-1 with TRBJ2-7; 7 nucleotides align to TRBD1. Germline V gene lookup returns CDR1 MGHRA and CDR2 YSYEKL. V trimming: 0 bases; J trimming: 3 bases; junction bases outside the gene matches: 2. The CDR3 totals 14 residues. The CDR3 region is CASSQERQGYEQYF. CDR3 coding DNA: TGCGCCAGCAGCCAAGAGCGACAGGGCTACGAGCAGTACTTC.

The chain is built from TRBV5-1 and TRBJ1-5; possibly TRBD1 for D (5 bases). Germline CDR1 SGHRS, CDR2 YFSETQ. Trimming took off 7 bases at V and 5 bases at J, with 13 bases between the two ends. The CDR3 is 13 amino acids. The CDR3 is CASRKGLDQPQHF. The CDR3 DNA is TGCGCCAGCCGGAAGGGGTTAGATCAGCCCCAGCATTTT. Full variable domain (rest looked up from reference TRBV5-1 and TRBJ1-5): KAGVTQTPRYLIKTRGQQVTLSCSPISGHRSVSWYQQTPGQGLQFLFEYFSETQRNKGNFPGRFSGRQFSNSRSEMNVSTLELGDSALYLCASRKGLDQPQHFGDGTRLSIL.

The chain recombines TRBV6-1 with TRBJ2-5; TRBD2 might be the D (5 bases). V lost 4 bases, J lost 2 bases, and 14 bases lay in between. There are 15 residues in the CDR3. CDR1 and CDR2 (germline): MNHNS, SASEGT. The CDR3: CASSASEGKQETQYF. CDR3 in DNA: TGTGCCAGCAGTGCCAGCGAGGGCAAACAAGAGACCCAGTACTTC.

The V call is TRBV28, the J call TRBJ1-2, with D tentatively TRBD1 (6 bases). Germline V lookup: CDR1 MDHEN, CDR2 SYDVKM. The CDR3 is 14 amino acids. V lost 2 bases, J lost 7 bases, and 14 bases lay in between. The CDR3 spells CASSLTGRLGGYTF. CDR3 coding DNA: TGTGCCAGCAGTTTAACAGGGCGCTTGGGTGGCTACACCTTC.

The rearrangement uses TRBV7-9 and TRBJ2-1; 13 nucleotides agree with TRBD2. CDR3 length equals 16 residues. The V gene end was trimmed by 7 bases and the J gene end by 10 bases; junction bases not matched to a gene: 13. Per the germline V gene, CDR1 is SEHNR and CDR2 is FQNEAQ (reference sequence). CDR3 sequence reads: CASTPPLAGGAVEQFF. CDR3 coding DNA: TGTGCCAGCACCCCCCCACTAGCGGGAGGGGCGGTGGAGCAGTTCTTC.

The chain uses TRBV18 and TRBJ2-1, with 10 bases lining up with TRBD2. The CDR3 extends over 15 amino acids. The germline CDR1 and CDR2 sequences are KGHSH and LQKENI. The V segment lost 2 bases and the J segment 5 bases; nucleotides outside the gene matches: 3. The DNA of the CDR3 is TGTGCCAGCTCACCATCGCTAGCGGGAGACAATGAGCAGTTCTTC. Amino acid sequence: CASSPSLAGDNEQFF. Full variable domain (outside the CDR3, taken from reference TRBV18 and TRBJ2-1): NAGVMQNPRHLVRRRGQEARLRCSPMKGHSHVYWYRQLPEEGLKFMVYLQKENIIDESGMPKERFSAEFPKEGPSILRIQQVVRGDSAAYFCASSPSLAGDNEQFFGPGTRLTVL.

This rearrangement joins TRBV23-1 to TRBJ2-7; TRBD2 is a possible D gene (6 bases). TRBV23-1 is marked as an open reading frame, function uncertain. CDR3 length: 12 residues. V lost 10 bases, J lost 2 bases, and 12 bases lay in between. This chain's CDR3 is CANTRGPYEQYF. The CDR3 DNA reads TGCGCCAACACGCGGGGCCCCTACGAGCAGTACTTC.

The chain links TRBV28 to TRBJ1-1, with TRBD1 matching 10 bases. The V gene end was trimmed by 4 bases and the J gene end by 4 bases; junction bases not matched to a gene: 3. The CDR3 consists of 14 residues. Germline values: CDR1 MDHEN, CDR2 SYDVKM. The CDR3 DNA sequence: TGTGCCAGCAGTTCTGGACAGGGGGGCACTGAAGCTTTCTTT. This gives the protein CASSSGQGGTEAFF.

CDR3 protein: CASSQLKTSGPSGQYF. The CDR3 nucleotides are TGTGCCAGCAGCCAACTAAAGACTAGCGGGCCCTCGGGGCAGTACTTC. The chain uses TRBV4-2 and TRBJ2-7, with 10 positions matching TRBD2. V shed 2 bases and J 9 bases; nucleotides not matched to a gene: 13. This CDR3 spans 16 amino acids. Germline V gene lookup returns CDR1 LGHNA and CDR2 YNFKEQ.

The J gene is TRBJ2-3, the V gene TRBV28; tentative D call: TRBD1 (6 bases). This CDR3 is built from 16 residues. Trimming stripped 2 bases from V and 2 bases from J, with 14 bases between. Germline CDR1 MDHEN, CDR2 SYDVKM. The DNA of the CDR3 is TGTGCCAGCAGTTTAACCGGACAGAGTCTCACAGATACGCAGTATTTT. It encodes CASSLTGQSLTDTQYF. Full variable domain (remainder filled in from reference TRBV28 and TRBJ2-3): DVKVTQSSRYLVKRTGEKVFLECVQDMDHENMFWYRQDPGLGLRLIYFSYDVKMKEKGDIPEGYSVSREKKERFSLILESASTNQTSMYLCASSLTGQSLTDTQYFGPGTRLTVL.

V and J are TRBV27 and TRBJ2-5, with D maybe TRBD1 (6 bases). The germline V gene encodes CDR1 MNHEY and CDR2 SMNVEV (reference sequence). The CDR3 loop spans 14 amino acids. V was pared by 3 bases and J by 5 bases, with 13 bases between. The CDR3 loop reads CASSFMGAGETQYF. The CDR3 DNA follows: TGTGCCAGCAGTTTTATGGGGGCAGGGGAGACCCAGTACTTC.

The rearrangement uses TRBV28 and TRBJ2-4; tentative D call: TRBD2 (5 bases). The ends were cut back, 2 bases at V and 0 bases at J, with 8 bases in the middle. The germline V gene encodes CDR1 MDHEN and CDR2 SYDVKM. The CDR3 runs to 15 residues. CDR3 sequence: CASSLGGIAKNIQYF. CDR3 DNA: TGTGCCAGCAGTTTAGGAGGTATAGCCAAAAACATTCAGTACTTC. Full variable domain (remainder filled in from reference TRBV28 and TRBJ2-4): DVKVTQSSRYLVKRTGEKVFLECVQDMDHENMFWYRQDPGLGLRLIYFSYDVKMKEKGDIPEGYSVSREKKERFSLILESASTNQTSMYLCASSLGGIAKNIQYFGAGTRLSVL.

This clone was counted once. The genes are TRBV6-6 and TRBJ1-2, with D hard to call. V shed 3 bases and J shed 9 bases, with 17 bases lying between them. The CDR3 covers 14 residues. Germline values: CDR1 MNHNY, CDR2 SVGAGI (reference sequence). In DNA form, the CDR3 reads TGTGCCAGCAGTTATGGGCCAGGTTCGTTAAGCTACACCTTC. It codes for CASSYGPGSLSYTF.